These 24 T cell receptor beta chains were all obtained from the same sample, sequenced in a study of CD8 T cells in Susac syndrome. RNA amounts of about 0.5 to 1 ug underwent reverse transcription with random hexamers. TCRdb independently ran MiXCR on the immunoSEQ multiplex PCR reads; one entry per CDR3 protein. The table records roughly 120,000 distinct CDR3 sequences, around 94% of them present only once. Specimen: CD4+ T cells from PBMCs. The receptors were gathered from a human donor with multiple sclerosis.

The CDR3 region has the DNA TGTGCCAGCAGCCCTAGCAGGGGACGGAAGAACACTGAAGCTTTCTTT. Translation gives CASSPSRGRKNTEAFF. The rearrangement uses TRBV7-8 and TRBJ1-1; maybe TRBD1 (6 bases). The V end lost 5 bases, the J end lost 1 base, and 17 bases lay between the germline ends. This CDR3 has 16 residues. Germline loops: CDR1 SGHVS, CDR2 FQNEAQ.

V usage is TRBV2 and J usage is TRBJ2-1; 16 bases map to TRBD2. J gave up 7 bases and V 7 bases, and 4 bases lay outside the gene matches. Germline V gene sequence: CDR1 SNHLY, CDR2 FYNNEI. This CDR3 has 15 residues. CDR3 amino acids: CASTPGLAGGNEQFF. CDR3 nucleotide sequence: TGTGCCAGCACCCCGGGACTAGCGGGAGGGAATGAGCAGTTCTTC.

The chain recombines TRBV30 with TRBJ1-5, with D perhaps matching TRBD1 (5 bases). CDR3 size: 12 residues. V lost 4 bases and J lost 5, with 9 bases in between. Germline values: CDR1 GTSNPN, CDR2 SVGIG (reference sequence). CDR3 nucleotide sequence: TGTGCCTGGAACCGGGGGGATCAGCCCCAGCATTTT. This encodes CAWNRGDQPQHF.

This chain uses TRBV6-2 or TRBV6-3 with TRBJ1-2; D is unresolved. Per the germline V gene, CDR1 is MNHEY and CDR2 is SVGEGT. The CDR3 length is 14 residues. Between the trimmed V and J ends, which lost 7 bases and 1 base, there was a span of 13 bases. In nucleotides, the CDR3 is TGTGCCAGCATCCCCTCCGTACGTAACTATGGCTACACCTTC. It is translated as CASIPSVRNYGYTF.

The chain recombines TRBV12-3 or TRBV12-4 with TRBJ1-3; tentatively, D is TRBD1 (5 bases). This CDR3 contains 11 residues. Between the trimmed V and J ends, which lost 5 bases and 8 bases, there was a span of 7 bases. The CDR3 DNA is TGTGCCAGCAGTCAGGGAGACACCATATATTTT. Protein product: CASSQGDTIYF.

The rearrangement uses TRBV19 and TRBJ2-7; D perhaps matches TRBD2 (7 bases). Looked up from germline, CDR1 is LNHDA and CDR2 is SQIVND (reference sequence). Trimming left V 7 bases short and J 0 bases short, with 16 bases between. This CDR3 is 15 amino acids long. The CDR3 region is CASTPGGHLSYEQYF. For the CDR3, the DNA is TGTGCCAGTACCCCGGGGGGACATCTCTCCTACGAGCAGTACTTC.

V gene TRBV19 combines with J gene TRBJ1-1; D gene uncertain. The CDR3 runs 13 residues. CDR1 and CDR2 from the germline V gene are LNHDA and SQIVND (reference sequence). V gave up 1 base and J gave up 1 base, with 4 bases separating them. As DNA, the CDR3 is TGTGCCAGTAGTATAGGGCAGAACACTGAAGCTTTCTTT. Protein product: CASSIGQNTEAFF.

This chain connects TRBV20-1 to TRBJ2-5; D unresolved. Germline CDR1 DFQATT, CDR2 SNEGSKA (reference sequence). V shed 3 bases and J shed 5 bases, with 7 bases lying between them. CDR3 length equals 11 residues. CDR3 in amino acids: CSARAGETQYF. CDR3 in DNA: TGCAGTGCTAGGGCCGGGGAGACCCAGTACTTC.

The genes are TRBV20-1 and TRBJ1-2; possibly TRBD1 for D (6 bases). The CDR3 spans 15 residues. CDR1 and CDR2 (germline): DFQATT, SNEGSKA (reference sequence). Trimming left V 4 bases short and J 2 bases short, with 17 bases between. CDR3 region: CSATRTETFNYGYTF. In DNA form, the CDR3 reads TGCAGTGCTACACGGACAGAAACCTTCAACTATGGCTACACCTTC.

This clonotype was seen more than once but under ten times. The chain couples TRBV2 to TRBJ2-1, with 9 bases identical to TRBD1. CDR3 length: 14 amino acids. The germline CDR1 and CDR2 sequences are SNHLY and FYNNEI. The V segment lost 7 bases and the J segment 4 bases; nucleotides outside the gene matches: 5. The DNA for the CDR3 is TGTGCCAGCATGCCGGGACAGGGTTACAATGAGCAGTTCTTC. Translating it yields CASMPGQGYNEQFF.

The V gene is TRBV4-2, the J gene TRBJ2-5; no firm D call. V lost 2 bases to trimming and J lost 4 bases, with 11 bases between them. This CDR3 comprises 14 residues. Germline V gene sequence: CDR1 LGHNA, CDR2 YNFKEQ. CDR3 coding DNA: TGTGCCAGCAGCCAAAGGATCGCCCCAGAGACCCAGTACTTC. It specifies CASSQRIAPETQYF.

V gene TRBV9 combines with J gene TRBJ2-2, with 7 nucleotides matching TRBD2. V shed 3 bases and J 6 bases; nucleotides not matched to a gene: 8. This CDR3 contains 15 residues. The germline CDR1 and CDR2 sequences are SGDLS and YYNGEE. For the CDR3, the DNA is TGTGCCAGCAGCGCTCGACTAGCTTTGGCCGGGGAGCTGTTTTTT. Residues: CASSARLALAGELFF.

The V and J genes are TRBV29-1 and TRBJ2-7, with D maybe TRBD1 (5 bases). The V gene lost 4 bases and the J gene lost 3 bases, with 7 bases spanning the gap. Germline CDR1 and CDR2: SQVTM and ANQGSEA. This CDR3 is built from 11 residues. The DNA of the CDR3 is TGCAGCGTTGGACAGAACTACGAGCAGTACTTC. Residues: CSVGQNYEQYF.

The chain joins TRBV6-5 to TRBJ1-2; D ambiguous. This CDR3 has 16 amino acids. V was trimmed by 2 bases and J by 4 bases, leaving 17 bases between them. The germline V gene has CDR1 MNHEY and CDR2 SVGAGI. CDR3 loop: CASSYRAARPPYGYTF. Here the CDR3 DNA reads TGTGCCAGCAGTTACCGCGCGGCTCGCCCCCCCTATGGCTACACCTTC.

The chain's CDR3 is CAWMTGIGYTF. The CDR3 coding sequence is TGTGCCTGGATGACAGGGATCGGCTACACCTTC. The genes are TRBV30 and TRBJ1-2; TRBD1 matches at 7 bases. The CDR3 covers 11 residues. With 4 bases clipped from V and 8 bases from J, the junction kept 4 bases outside the gene matches. Looked up from germline, CDR1 is GTSNPN and CDR2 is SVGIG (reference sequence).

This sequence joins TRBV7-9 and TRBJ1-5; weak D call: TRBD1 (5 bases). This CDR3 region has 17 residues. Germline lookup yields CDR1 SEHNR and CDR2 FQNEAQ (reference sequence). Trimming took 0 bases from V and 4 from J, leaving 16 bases between them. The CDR3, as DNA: TGTGCCAGCAGCTTAGCGCTAGACGGGGGGGGGAATCAGCCCCAGCATTTT. Translating gives CASSLALDGGGNQPQHF.

The rearrangement joins TRBV12-3 or TRBV12-4 to TRBJ2-1, with 7 bases identical to TRBD1. With V trimmed by 5 bases and J by 1 base, 11 bases remained unmatched. This CDR3 is 17 amino acids long. CDR3 sequence (DNA): TGTGCCAGCAGTCGAAACGGACAGGCACTATCCTACAATGAGCAGTTCTTC. Its translation is CASSRNGQALSYNEQFF.

The chain couples TRBV29-1 to TRBJ2-5; D unresolved. From germline, CDR1 is SQVTM and CDR2 ANQGSEA. Between the trimmed V and J ends, which lost 5 bases and 9 bases, there was a span of 16 bases. The CDR3 runs to 12 residues. This CDR3 reads CSVLARIVAQYF. The CDR3 DNA follows: TGCAGCGTTCTTGCAAGGATAGTGGCCCAGTACTTC.

The V gene is TRBV12-3 or TRBV12-4, the J gene TRBJ2-2; no definite D call. The CDR3 totals 15 residues. Trimming shortened V by 3 bases and J by 4 bases, and 12 bases separated the two germline ends. CDR3 residues: CASSFLGSATGELFF. The CDR3 DNA reads as TGTGCCAGCAGTTTCCTGGGGTCGGCCACCGGGGAGCTGTTTTTT.

This chain uses TRBV30 with TRBJ2-7, with TRBD1 as a possible D gene (5 bases). The CDR3 is 13 residues long. Germline V CDR1 and CDR2: GTSNPN, SVGIG (reference sequence). V was clipped by 0 bases and J by 5 bases, with 11 bases between them. The CDR3 reads CAWSVRGRDEQYF. CDR3 nucleotides: TGTGCCTGGAGTGTAAGGGGCAGGGACGAGCAGTACTTC.

V gene TRBV30 combines with J gene TRBJ2-7, with TRBD2 as a possible D gene (7 bases). The CDR3 has 12 residues. Per the germline V gene, CDR1 is GTSNPN and CDR2 is SVGIG (reference sequence). Trimming took 2 bases from V and 9 from J, leaving 14 bases between them. The CDR3 DNA is TGTGCCTGGAGTCACCCAGGGGAGGGGCAGTACTTC. Translated, it gives CAWSHPGEGQYF.

The chain joins TRBV30 to TRBJ2-1; D call uncertain. V was clipped by 1 base and J by 3 bases, with 1 base between them. Germline CDR1 GTSNPN, CDR2 SVGIG (reference sequence). CDR3 length equals 11 residues. This chain's CDR3 is CAWSDYNEQFF. Here the CDR3 DNA reads TGTGCCTGGAGTGACTACAATGAGCAGTTCTTC. The variable domain in full, completed from reference TRBV30 and TRBJ2-1, reads SQTIHQWPATLVQPVGSPLSLECTVEGTSNPNLYWYRQAAGRGLQLLFYSVGIGQISSEVPQNLSASRPQDRQFILSSKKLLLSDSGFYLCAWSDYNEQFFGPGTRLTVL.

The chain links TRBV6-5 to TRBJ1-2; possibly TRBD1 for D (6 bases). CDR1 MNHEY and CDR2 SVGAGI come from the germline V gene. This CDR3 comprises 15 residues. Between the trimmed V and J ends, which lost 5 bases and 0 bases, there was a span of 13 bases. In DNA, the CDR3 is TGTGCCAGCAGTCAACAGGGAGGTGCTAACTATGGCTACACCTTC. It is translated as CASSQQGGANYGYTF.

The V gene is TRBV9, the J gene TRBJ2-1; 9 positions agree with TRBD2. The germline V gene encodes CDR1 SGDLS and CDR2 YYNGEE. The CDR3 length is 16 residues. Trimming at V came to 4 bases and at J to 8 bases, leaving 13 bases not matched to a gene. This chain's CDR3 is CASSLTFGTSNDEQFF. The CDR3 nucleotides read TGTGCCAGCAGCCTTACATTCGGGACTAGCAACGATGAGCAGTTCTTC.